These 13 T cell receptor beta chains were sequenced from one sample in a study of T cell repertoires in cytomegalovirus infection. TCRdb analysed the reads with MiXCR anew, one entry per CDR3 protein. In the table there are approximately 700,000 distinct CDR3 sequences, about a third of which are singletons. The sequenced sample was PBMCs. These receptors were taken from a human donor in good health (CMV status not recorded). Some clones in this sample may be carry-over from other donors' samples.

This clonotype turned up a few times. The chain carries TRBV19 and TRBJ2-7, with 13 bases matching TRBD2. The trim removed 6 bases at V and 2 bases at J, leaving 10 bases unmatched. Per the germline V gene, CDR1 is LNHDA and CDR2 is SQIVND (reference sequence). The CDR3 runs 17 residues. This CDR3 reads CASRPGGLAGTPYEQYF. The CDR3 DNA sequence: TGTGCCAGTAGACCCGGGGGACTAGCGGGAACCCCCTACGAGCAGTACTTC.

V and J are TRBV12-3 or TRBV12-4 and TRBJ2-5; possible D gene TRBD2, 6 bases. The V end was cut by 7 bases, the J end by 5 bases, with 17 bases between. This CDR3 contains 14 residues. The CDR3 reads CASTLRGLIETQYF. The DNA of the CDR3 is TGTGCCAGCACCCTTAGGGGACTCATCGAGACCCAGTACTTC.

The CDR3 DNA reads as TGCAGTGCTATTACGACTAGCGGGAGTTACAATGAGCAGTTCTTC. Translation: CSAITTSGSYNEQFF. The rearrangement uses TRBV20-1 and TRBJ2-1; 12 bases align to TRBD2. Germline V gene sequence: CDR1 DFQATT, CDR2 SNEGSKA (reference sequence). The V gene end was trimmed by 4 bases and the J gene end by 4 bases; junction bases not matched to a gene: 5. CDR3 length: 15 residues.

On this clonotype: A much larger clonotype is one base distant, so this may be a read error. The chain employs TRBV7-2 and TRBJ2-2; TRBD2 might be the D (5 bases). Germline V gene lookup returns CDR1 SGHTA and CDR2 FQGNSA. This CDR3 comprises 13 residues. CDR3 DNA sequence: TGTGCCAGCAGCTTCGGGGAGACCGAGGAGCTGTTTTTT. Its translation is CASSFGETEELFF.

The CDR3 bases are TGTGCCAGCAGCCCCATCCCTGGTGGGGGTTACTACGAGCAGTACTTC. Protein sequence: CASSPIPGGGYYEQYF. The J gene is TRBJ2-7, the V gene TRBV7-2; D tentatively reads TRBD1 or TRBD2 (5 bases each). V shed 5 bases and J shed 3 bases, with 20 bases lying between them. Germline V gene lookup returns CDR1 SGHTA and CDR2 FQGNSA. The CDR3 length is 16 residues.

The chain employs TRBV7-9 and TRBJ1-2; weak D call: TRBD1 (5 bases). Germline CDR1 reads SEHNR; CDR2 reads FQNEAQ (reference sequence). CDR3 size: 14 residues. Trimming removed 2 bases at V and 8 bases at J, with 15 bases between. CDR3 nucleotides: TGTGCCAGCAGCTTACAGGGCCTACTAGCGGGCTACACCTTC. It translates to CASSLQGLLAGYTF.

V usage is TRBV28 and J usage is TRBJ1-2, with 7 bases identical to TRBD1. The CDR3 is 14 residues long. Per germline, CDR1 MDHEN and CDR2 SYDVKM. V gave up 5 bases and J gave up 8 bases; unmatched junction bases: 11. CDR3 sequence (DNA): TGTGCCAGCAGTACCCGAGGGACAGTCCGAGGCTACACCTTC. Translating it yields CASSTRGTVRGYTF.

This clonotype was counted many times. The chain employs TRBV28 and TRBJ2-7, with unresolved D. From germline, CDR1 is MDHEN and CDR2 SYDVKM. Trimming took 2 bases from V and 3 from J, leaving 8 bases between them. CDR3 size: 13 residues. CDR3 residues: CASSLGQIYEQYF. In DNA, the CDR3 is TGTGCCAGCAGTTTAGGCCAAATCTACGAGCAGTACTTC.

CDR3 coding DNA: TGTGCCAGCAGCCAAGCTGGGGGCGCAGTAGGGGGCAAGGGCTACACCTTC. Its protein is CASSQAGGAVGGKGYTF. The V and J genes are TRBV4-2 and TRBJ1-2; 7 nucleotides line up with TRBD1. Germline CDR1 and CDR2: LGHNA and YNFKEQ. The CDR3 consists of 17 residues. V gave up 1 base and J gave up 8 bases; unmatched junction bases: 16.

As concerns this clonotype: A junction boundary mismatches the germline segment, possibly from a read error. This CDR3 is CASSLNINTGELFF. CDR3 in DNA: TGTGCTAGCAGCTTAAACATTAACACCGGGGAGCTGTTTTTT. The chain joins TRBV7-6 to TRBJ2-2; D is undetermined. The CDR3 is 14 amino acids. CDR1 is SGHVS, CDR2 FNYEAQ, per germline. Supplemented by reference TRBV7-6 and TRBJ2-2, the full variable domain reads GAGVSQSPRYKVTKRGQDVALRCDPISGHVSLYWYRQALGQGPEFLTYFNYEAQQDKSGLPNDRFSAERPEGSISTLTIQRTEQRDSAMYRCASSLNINTGELFFGEGSRLTVL.

There are a few counts of this clonotype. V gene TRBV5-6 combines with J gene TRBJ1-2, with TRBD1 matching 10 bases. The J segment lost 7 bases and the V segment lost 1 base, leaving 10 bases of the junction unmatched. The CDR3 totals 16 residues. CDR1 is SGHDT, CDR2 YYEEEE, per germline. The CDR3: CASSLYRGQGVSGYTF. The CDR3 DNA reads as TGTGCCAGCAGCTTGTATCGTGGACAGGGGGTCTCTGGCTACACCTTC.

The chain is built from TRBV9 and TRBJ1-3; unclear D gene. Trimming removed 0 bases from V and 8 bases from J, with 12 bases in between. Germline CDR1 reads SGDLS; CDR2 reads YYNGEE. The length of the CDR3 is 14 residues. CDR3 in DNA: TGTGCCAGCAGCGTAGCGTCCACGAGGGACACCATATATTTT. Translation: CASSVASTRDTIYF. The complete variable domain, with remaining parts taken from reference TRBV9 and TRBJ1-3, reads DSGVTQTPKHLITATGQRVTLRCSPRSGDLSVYWYQQSLDQGLQFLIQYYNGEERAKGNILERFSAQQFPDLHSELNLSSLELGDSALYFCASSVASTRDTIYFGEGSWLTVV.

This chain joins TRBV6-2 or TRBV6-3 and TRBJ2-2; TRBD2 matches 11 bases. This CDR3 is built from 17 residues. Looked up from germline, CDR1 is MNHEY and CDR2 is SVGEGT. The V gene end was trimmed by 3 bases and the J gene end by 6 bases; junction bases not matched to a gene: 9. CDR3 loop: CASSYLASGGIPGELFF. Written as DNA, the CDR3 is TGTGCCAGCAGTTATCTGGCTAGCGGGGGGATCCCCGGGGAGCTGTTTTTT.